One and the same sample provided the 5 T cell receptor beta chains below, sequenced in a study of healthy donors' naive CD4 and CD8 T cells. Each TCR library used 500 ng of total RNA and a linear amplification protocol. Using its own MiXCR run on the reads, TCRdb lists one record per CDR3 protein. The repertoire holds roughly 200,000 distinct CDR3 sequences, with about 70% as singletons. Sequencing input: naive CD4+ and CD8+ T cells sorted from blood, pooled from several donors. Receptors originate from a pool of human donors in good health; the sample pools cells from several healthy donors.

The rearrangement uses TRBV19 and TRBJ2-7; D uncertain. Trimming stripped 1 base from V and 0 bases from J, with 7 bases between. The CDR3 consists of 14 residues. Germline CDR1 is LNHDA and CDR2 is SQIVND (reference sequence). This CDR3 is CASSIVHPSYEQYF. CDR3 nucleotides: TGTGCCAGTAGTATAGTTCATCCCTCCTACGAGCAGTACTTC.

This clonotype was seen more than once but under ten times. The V and J genes are TRBV27 and TRBJ1-5; 7 bases are shared with TRBD1. J gave up 3 bases and V 5 bases, and 1 base lay outside the gene matches. The CDR3 consists of 13 residues. CDR1 is MNHEY and CDR2 is SMNVEV in the germline V gene (reference sequence). This CDR3 reads CASSGTVNQPQHF. The CDR3 DNA reads TGTGCCAGCAGTGGGACAGTCAATCAGCCCCAGCATTTT.

The DNA of the CDR3 is TGCAGCGTTGTCCAGGGGACCTCGAACACTGAAGCTTTCTTT. Amino acids: CSVVQGTSNTEAFF. The genes are TRBV29-1 and TRBJ1-1; a weak D match, TRBD1 (6 bases). V was trimmed by 4 bases and J by 1 base, leaving 13 bases between them. The CDR3 runs 14 residues. CDR1 and CDR2 from the germline V gene are SQVTM and ANQGSEA.

The chain is built from TRBV29-1 and TRBJ2-1; D unresolved. Trimming took 6 bases from V and 9 from J, leaving 15 bases between them. This CDR3 has 12 residues. Per the germline V gene, CDR1 is SQVTM and CDR2 is ANQGSEA. The chain's CDR3 is CSVRRPTGEQFF. The DNA for the CDR3 is TGCAGCGTCCGTCGACCCACCGGTGAGCAGTTCTTC.

This clonotype was seen only a few times. V and J are TRBV6-2 or TRBV6-3 and TRBJ2-5; D is tentatively TRBD1 or TRBD2 (5 bases each). Trimming left V 0 bases short and J 2 bases short, with 13 bases between. CDR1 is MNHEY, CDR2 SVGEGT, per germline. This CDR3 spans 16 amino acids. CDR3 nucleotides: TGTGCCAGCAGTTACTCGGGGGTAATCGGACAAGAGACCCAGTACTTC. Translated: CASSYSGVIGQETQYF.